This record concerns one TCR beta chain sequence. This specimen belongs to a study of cytotoxic CD8 clonotypes in ibrutinib-treated CLL. Produced via immunoSEQ multiplex PCR; TCRdb's table is partial and in-frame only. The profile shows fewer than 400,000 clones, 67% of them singletons. The CDR3 has 12 amino acids. The V and J ends lost 8 bases and 3 bases, in that order; junction bases with no gene match: 7. Germline V lookup: CDR1 SQVTM, CDR2 ANQGSEA. The sequence derives from a human donor with chronic lymphocytic leukemia. The sequences come from PBMCs, collected after 36 months of ibrutinib treatment. The chain combines TRBV29-1 with TRBJ2-7; TRBD1 matches 7 bases. The CDR3 sequence: CSIITGVYEQYF. CDR3 sequence (DNA): TGCAGCATAATAACAGGGGTCTACGAGCAGTACTTC.